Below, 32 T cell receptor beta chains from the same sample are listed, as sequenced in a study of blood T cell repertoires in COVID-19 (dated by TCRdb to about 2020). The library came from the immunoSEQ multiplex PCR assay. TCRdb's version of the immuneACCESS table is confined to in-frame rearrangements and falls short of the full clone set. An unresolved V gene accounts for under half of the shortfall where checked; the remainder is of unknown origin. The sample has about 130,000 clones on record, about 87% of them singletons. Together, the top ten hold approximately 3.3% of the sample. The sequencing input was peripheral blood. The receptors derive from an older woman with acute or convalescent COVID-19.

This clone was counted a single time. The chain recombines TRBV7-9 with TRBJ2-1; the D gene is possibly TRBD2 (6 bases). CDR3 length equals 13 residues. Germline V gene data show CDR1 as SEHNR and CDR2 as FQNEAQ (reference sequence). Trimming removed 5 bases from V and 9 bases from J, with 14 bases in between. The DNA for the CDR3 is TGTGCCAGCAGCGGGACCCGGGGGAGTGAGCAGTTCTTC. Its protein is CASSGTRGSEQFF.

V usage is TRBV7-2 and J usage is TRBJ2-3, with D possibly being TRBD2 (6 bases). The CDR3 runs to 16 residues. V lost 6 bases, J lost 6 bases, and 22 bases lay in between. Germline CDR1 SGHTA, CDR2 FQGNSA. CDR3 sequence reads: CASSHGDFYNTDTQYF. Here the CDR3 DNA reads TGTGCCAGCAGTCACGGGGACTTCTACAACACCGATACGCAGTATTTT.

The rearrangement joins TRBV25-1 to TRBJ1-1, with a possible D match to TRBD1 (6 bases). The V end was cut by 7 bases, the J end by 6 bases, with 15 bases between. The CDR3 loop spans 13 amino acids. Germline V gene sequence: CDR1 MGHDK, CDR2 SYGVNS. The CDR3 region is CASTLRGLAEAFF. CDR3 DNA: TGTGCCAGCACCCTTAGGGGGTTAGCTGAAGCTTTCTTT.

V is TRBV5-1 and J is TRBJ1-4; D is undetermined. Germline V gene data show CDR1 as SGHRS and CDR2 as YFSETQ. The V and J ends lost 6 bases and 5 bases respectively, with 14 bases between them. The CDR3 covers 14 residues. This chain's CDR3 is CASTVGLPNEKLFF. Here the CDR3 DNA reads TGCGCCAGCACGGTCGGACTCCCGAATGAAAAACTGTTTTTT. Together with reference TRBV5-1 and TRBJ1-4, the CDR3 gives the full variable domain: KAGVTQTPRYLIKTRGQQVTLSCSPISGHRSVSWYQQTPGQGLQFLFEYFSETQRNKGNFPGRFSGRQFSNSRSEMNVSTLELGDSALYLCASTVGLPNEKLFFGSGTQLSVL.

CDR3 loop: CASSVSGPVGYTF. CDR3 DNA sequence: TGTGCCAGCAGCGTGTCGGGTCCTGTGGGCTACACCTTC. This chain uses TRBV9 with TRBJ1-2; no clear D. V was shortened by 2 bases and J by 8 bases, with 13 bases between the two germline ends. In germline, CDR1 is SGDLS, CDR2 YYNGEE. This CDR3 is 13 amino acids long.

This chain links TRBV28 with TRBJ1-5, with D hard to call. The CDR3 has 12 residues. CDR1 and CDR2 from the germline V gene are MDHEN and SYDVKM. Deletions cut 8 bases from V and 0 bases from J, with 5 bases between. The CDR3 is CASRYSNQPQHF. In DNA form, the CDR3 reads TGTGCCAGCCGGTATAGCAATCAGCCCCAGCATTTT.

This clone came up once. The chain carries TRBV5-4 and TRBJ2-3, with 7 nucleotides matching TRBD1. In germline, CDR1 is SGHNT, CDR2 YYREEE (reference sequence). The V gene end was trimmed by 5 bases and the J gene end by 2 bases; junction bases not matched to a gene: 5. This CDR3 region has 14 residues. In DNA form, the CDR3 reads TGTGCCAGCAGATCCGGGACAGCCACAGATACGCAGTATTTT. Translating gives CASRSGTATDTQYF.

In nucleotides, the CDR3 is TGTGCCAGCAGCCCCGCGGGGAACACTGAAGCTTTCTTT. Encoded protein: CASSPAGNTEAFF. This chain links TRBV27 with TRBJ1-1; D gene uncertain. Deletions cut 6 bases from V and 1 base from J, with 9 bases between. The CDR3 runs 13 residues. Germline V gene data show CDR1 as MNHEY and CDR2 as SMNVEV (reference sequence).

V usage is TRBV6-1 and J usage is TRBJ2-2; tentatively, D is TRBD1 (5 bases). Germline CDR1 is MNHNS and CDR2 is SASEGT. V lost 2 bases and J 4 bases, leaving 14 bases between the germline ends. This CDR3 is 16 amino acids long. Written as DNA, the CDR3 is TGTGCCAGCAGTGAATTGGGGCAGGCGGTCACCGGGGAGCTGTTTTTT. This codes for CASSELGQAVTGELFF.

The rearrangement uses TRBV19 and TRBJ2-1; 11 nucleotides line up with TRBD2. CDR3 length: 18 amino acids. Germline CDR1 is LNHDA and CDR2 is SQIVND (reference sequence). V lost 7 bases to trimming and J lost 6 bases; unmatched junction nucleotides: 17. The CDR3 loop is CASTPSPLLAGVSNEQFF. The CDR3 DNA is TGTGCCAGTACCCCGTCCCCCTTACTAGCGGGAGTTAGCAATGAGCAGTTCTTC. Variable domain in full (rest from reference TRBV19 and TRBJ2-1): DGGITQSPKYLFRKEGQNVTLSCEQNLNHDAMYWYRQDPGQGLRLIYYSQIVNDFQKGDIAEGYSVSREKKESFPLTVTSAQKNPTAFYLCASTPSPLLAGVSNEQFFGPGTRLTVL.

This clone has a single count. The CDR3 here is CASSPLLAGTNTEAFF. In DNA form, the CDR3 reads TGCGCCAGCAGCCCCCTTCTAGCAGGGACAAACACTGAAGCTTTCTTT. This chain links TRBV5-1 with TRBJ1-1, with a tentative D call TRBD1 (6 bases). This CDR3 is built from 16 residues. Trimming left V 4 bases short and J 2 bases short, with 18 bases between. Germline V gives CDR1 SGHRS, CDR2 YFSETQ. The full variable domain, in which reference TRBV5-1 and TRBJ1-1 provide the parts outside the CDR3, is KAGVTQTPRYLIKTRGQQVTLSCSPISGHRSVSWYQQTPGQGLQFLFEYFSETQRNKGNFPGRFSGRQFSNSRSEMNVSTLELGDSALYLCASSPLLAGTNTEAFFGQGTRLTVV.

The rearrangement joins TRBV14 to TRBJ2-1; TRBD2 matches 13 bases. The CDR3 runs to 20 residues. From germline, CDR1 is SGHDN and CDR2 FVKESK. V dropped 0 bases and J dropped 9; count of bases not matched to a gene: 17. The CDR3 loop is CASSQDPAGRTSGSRGEQFF. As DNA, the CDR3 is TGTGCCAGCAGCCAAGATCCGGCAGGGCGGACTAGCGGGAGTAGGGGTGAGCAGTTCTTC.

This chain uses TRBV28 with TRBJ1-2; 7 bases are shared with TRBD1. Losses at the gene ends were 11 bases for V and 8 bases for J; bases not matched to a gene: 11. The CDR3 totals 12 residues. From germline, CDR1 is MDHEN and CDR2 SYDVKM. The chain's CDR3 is CAGLTGAGGYTF. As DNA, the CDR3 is TGTGCCGGACTTACAGGGGCCGGGGGCTACACCTTC.

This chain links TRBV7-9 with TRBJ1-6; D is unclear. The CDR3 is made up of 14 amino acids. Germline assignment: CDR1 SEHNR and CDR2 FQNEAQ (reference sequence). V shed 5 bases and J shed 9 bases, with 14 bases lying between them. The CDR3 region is CASSPEGGSSPLHF. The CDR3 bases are TGTGCCAGCAGCCCTGAGGGTGGGAGTTCACCCCTCCACTTT.

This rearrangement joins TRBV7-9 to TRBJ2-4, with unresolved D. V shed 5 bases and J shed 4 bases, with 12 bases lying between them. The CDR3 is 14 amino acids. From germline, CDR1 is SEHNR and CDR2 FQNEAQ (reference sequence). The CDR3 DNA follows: TGTGCCAGCAGCCACTCGACCGGGAAAAACATTCAGTACTTC. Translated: CASSHSTGKNIQYF.

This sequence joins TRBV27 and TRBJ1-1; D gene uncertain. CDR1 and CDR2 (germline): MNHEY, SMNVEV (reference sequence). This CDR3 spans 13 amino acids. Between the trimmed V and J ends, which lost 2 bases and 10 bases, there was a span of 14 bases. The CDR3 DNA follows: TGTGCCAGCAGTTTAAACGGTCCCGCTAGAGCTTTCTTT. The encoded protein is CASSLNGPARAFF.

The CDR3 sequence is CATRTGSQPQHF. The CDR3, as DNA: TGTGCCACAAGGACAGGCAGTCAGCCCCAGCATTTT. The gene calls are TRBV28 and TRBJ1-5; TRBD1 matches at 7 bases. The V gene's germline CDR1 is MDHEN and CDR2 SYDVKM. The CDR3 is 12 residues long. V lost 10 bases and J lost 6; bases outside the gene matches: 6.

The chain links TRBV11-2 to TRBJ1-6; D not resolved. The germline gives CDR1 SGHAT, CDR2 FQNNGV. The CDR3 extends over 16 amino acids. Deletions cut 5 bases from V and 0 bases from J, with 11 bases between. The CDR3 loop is CASSPSPGSYNSPLHF. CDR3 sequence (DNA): TGTGCCAGCAGCCCCAGTCCGGGCTCCTATAATTCACCCCTCCACTTT.

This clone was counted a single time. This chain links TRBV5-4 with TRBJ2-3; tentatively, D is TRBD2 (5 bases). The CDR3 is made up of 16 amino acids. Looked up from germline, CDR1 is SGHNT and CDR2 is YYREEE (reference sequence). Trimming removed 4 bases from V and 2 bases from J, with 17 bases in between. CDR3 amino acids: CASSPGGERYTDTQYF. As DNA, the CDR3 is TGTGCCAGCAGCCCCGGTGGGGAGCGATACACAGATACGCAGTATTTT.

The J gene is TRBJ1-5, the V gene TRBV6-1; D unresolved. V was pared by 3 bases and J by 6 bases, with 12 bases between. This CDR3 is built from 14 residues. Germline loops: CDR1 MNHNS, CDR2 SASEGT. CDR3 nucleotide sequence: TGTGCCAGCAGTGAGGTACGGGTCGTTCAGCCCCAGCATTTT. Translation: CASSEVRVVQPQHF.

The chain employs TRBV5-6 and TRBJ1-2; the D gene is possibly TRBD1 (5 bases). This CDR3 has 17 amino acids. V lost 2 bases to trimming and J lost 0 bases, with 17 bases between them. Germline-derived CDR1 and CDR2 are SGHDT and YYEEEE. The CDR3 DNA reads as TGTGCCAGCAGCTTATCGGGACGGACTACCCCTAACTATGGCTACACCTTC. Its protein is CASSLSGRTTPNYGYTF.

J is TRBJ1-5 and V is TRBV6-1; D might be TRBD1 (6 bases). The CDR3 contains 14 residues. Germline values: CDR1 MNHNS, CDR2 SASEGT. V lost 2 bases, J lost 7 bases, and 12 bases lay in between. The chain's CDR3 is CASSENGGRQPQHF. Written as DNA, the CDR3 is TGTGCCAGCAGTGAAAACGGGGGGCGGCAGCCCCAGCATTTT.

CDR3 coding DNA: TGTGCCAGCAGCGTAACCTGGAGGGATGAAAAACTGTTTTTT. Translated: CASSVTWRDEKLFF. V is TRBV9 and J is TRBJ1-4; D not resolved. Germline V lookup: CDR1 SGDLS, CDR2 YYNGEE. V lost 1 base, J lost 6 bases, and 10 bases lay in between. The CDR3 totals 14 residues. Looking up the rest from reference TRBV9 and TRBJ1-4 gives the full variable domain: DSGVTQTPKHLITATGQRVTLRCSPRSGDLSVYWYQQSLDQGLQFLIQYYNGEERAKGNILERFSAQQFPDLHSELNLSSLELGDSALYFCASSVTWRDEKLFFGSGTQLSVL.

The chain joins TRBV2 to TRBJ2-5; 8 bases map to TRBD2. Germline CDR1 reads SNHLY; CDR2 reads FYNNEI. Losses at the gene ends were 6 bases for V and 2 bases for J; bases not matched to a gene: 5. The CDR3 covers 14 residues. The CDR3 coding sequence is TGTGCCAGCAGCGTCGGGACTAGACAAGAGACCCAGTACTTC. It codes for CASSVGTRQETQYF.

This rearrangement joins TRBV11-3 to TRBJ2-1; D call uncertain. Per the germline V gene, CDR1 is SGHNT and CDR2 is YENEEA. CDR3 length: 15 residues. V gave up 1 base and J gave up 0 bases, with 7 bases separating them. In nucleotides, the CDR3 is TGTGCCAGCAGCTTAGCAGGAAACTCCTACAATGAGCAGTTCTTC. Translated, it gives CASSLAGNSYNEQFF.

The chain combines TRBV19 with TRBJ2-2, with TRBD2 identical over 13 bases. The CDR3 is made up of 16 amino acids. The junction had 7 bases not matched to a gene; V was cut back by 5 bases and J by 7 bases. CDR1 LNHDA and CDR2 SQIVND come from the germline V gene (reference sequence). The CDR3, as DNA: TGTGCCAGTAGTTTACTAGCGGGAGGGCCTAGCGGGGAGCTGTTTTTT. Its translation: CASSLLAGGPSGELFF.

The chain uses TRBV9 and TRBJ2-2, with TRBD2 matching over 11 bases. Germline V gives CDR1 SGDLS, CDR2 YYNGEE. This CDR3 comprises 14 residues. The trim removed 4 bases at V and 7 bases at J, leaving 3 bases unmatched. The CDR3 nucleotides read TGTGCCAGCAGCCTAGCGGGAGGTTTCGGGGAGCTGTTTTTT. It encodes CASSLAGGFGELFF.

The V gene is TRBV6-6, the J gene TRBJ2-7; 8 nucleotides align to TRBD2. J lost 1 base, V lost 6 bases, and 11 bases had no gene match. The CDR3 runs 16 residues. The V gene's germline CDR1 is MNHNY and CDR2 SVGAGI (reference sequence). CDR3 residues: CASSPGGLVASYEQYF. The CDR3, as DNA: TGTGCCAGCAGCCCGGGGGGACTAGTTGCTTCCTACGAGCAGTACTTC.

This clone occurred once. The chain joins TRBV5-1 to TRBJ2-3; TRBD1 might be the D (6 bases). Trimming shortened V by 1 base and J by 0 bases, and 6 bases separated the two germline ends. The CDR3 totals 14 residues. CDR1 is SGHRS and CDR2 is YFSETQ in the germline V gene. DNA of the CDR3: TGCGCCAGCAGCTTGCAGGGGAGCACAGATACGCAGTATTTT. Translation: CASSLQGSTDTQYF.

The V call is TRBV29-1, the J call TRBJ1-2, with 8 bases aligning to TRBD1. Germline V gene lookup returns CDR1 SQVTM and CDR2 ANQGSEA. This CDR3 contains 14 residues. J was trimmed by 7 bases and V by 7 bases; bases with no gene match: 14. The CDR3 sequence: CSGYFSGQGSGYTF. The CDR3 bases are TGCAGCGGCTATTTCTCTGGACAGGGTAGTGGCTACACCTTC.

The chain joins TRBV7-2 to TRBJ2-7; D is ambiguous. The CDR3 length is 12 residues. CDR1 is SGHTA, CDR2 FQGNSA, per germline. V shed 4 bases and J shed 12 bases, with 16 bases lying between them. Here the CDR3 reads CASSSYTALAYF. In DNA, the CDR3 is TGTGCCAGCAGCTCTTACACAGCTTTGGCGTACTTC.

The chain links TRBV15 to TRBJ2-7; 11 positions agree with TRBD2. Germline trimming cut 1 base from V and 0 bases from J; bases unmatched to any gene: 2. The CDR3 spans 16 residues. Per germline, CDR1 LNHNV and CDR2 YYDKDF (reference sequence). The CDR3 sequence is CATSRVTSGASYEQYF. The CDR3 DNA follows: TGTGCCACCAGCAGAGTGACTAGCGGGGCCTCCTACGAGCAGTACTTC.